This is a list of T cell receptor beta chains from one sample in a study of vaccination and CD4 T cells after COVID-19. TCRdb itself ran the PCR reads through MiXCR, one entry per CDR3 protein. Among 9,000 to 15,000 distinct CDR3 sequences listed, around half were seen once. Their antigens are not known. Material for sequencing was CD4+ T cells from blood, cultured in vitro. The receptor source for this set is a human donor who had recovered from COVID-19. The conserved cysteine and the conserved F or W are not part of the CDR3 here. The D gene is left open where the match is weak.

>TRBD1|TRBV4-3|TRBJ2-2
ASSPQPAGQAANTGELF
>TRBD1|TRBV6-2/TRBV6-3|TRBJ2-7
ASRSDRDSYEQY
>.|TRBV19|TRBJ2-4
ASRQTSVGAKNIQY
>.|TRBV18|TRBJ2-5
ASSPSGAQETQY
>.|TRBV14|TRBJ2-1
ASSRGNEQF
>.|TRBV6-2/TRBV6-3|TRBJ1-5
ASSYGLRESGQPQH
>.|TRBV5-1|TRBJ2-7
ASSFGSTPSYEQY
>.|TRBV7-9|TRBJ1-5
ASSWGRNQPQH
>.|TRBV14|TRBJ1-1
ASSQYANTEAF
>TRBD1|TRBV6-1|TRBJ1-1
ASSKTGRNTEAF
>.|TRBV4-2|TRBJ2-7
ASSQGRAGEQY
>.|TRBV2|TRBJ1-1
ASSEALIGAEAF
>.|TRBV12-3/TRBV12-4|TRBJ2-7
ASSLGWQSYEQY
>TRBD2|TRBV20-1|TRBJ2-7
SAHRGTSGSYEQY
>.|TRBV5-1|TRBJ1-1
ASSLAGGGTEAF
>.|TRBV30|TRBJ2-2
AWSYWLDTGELF
>TRBD2|TRBV6-9|TRBJ2-2
ASRTSKTDRRSYIQRECAGELF
>TRBD1|TRBV10-3|TRBJ2-7
AIKRAGQGYEQY
>TRBD2|TRBV5-1|TRBJ2-5
ASSLGGAGVRETQY
>.|TRBV2|TRBJ2-7
ASRPDITEQY
>TRBD1|TRBV19|TRBJ2-7
ASSNRGVSYEQY
>TRBD2|TRBV6-2/TRBV6-3|TRBJ2-1
ASRTVAGGPHNEQF
>.|TRBV27|TRBJ1-5
ASSPAGGFGQPQH
>.|TRBV6-1|TRBJ1-2
ASRPSSEGYT
>TRBD1|TRBV20-1|TRBJ1-2
SARDGGQGNYGYT
>TRBD1|TRBV5-1|TRBJ1-5
ASSEGTGNQPQH
>TRBD2|TRBV10-3|TRBJ2-3
AIRGTSGPTQADTQY
>.|TRBV7-6|TRBJ2-3
ASSLGGSGTDTQY
>TRBD2|TRBV20-1|TRBJ2-1
SARTSGTYNEQF
>TRBD2|TRBV4-3|TRBJ2-1
ASSQVTSGRGSDEQF
>.|TRBV11-2|TRBJ2-7
ASSLDLQGGSYEQY
>.|TRBV20-1|TRBJ2-1
SAEVTYNEQF